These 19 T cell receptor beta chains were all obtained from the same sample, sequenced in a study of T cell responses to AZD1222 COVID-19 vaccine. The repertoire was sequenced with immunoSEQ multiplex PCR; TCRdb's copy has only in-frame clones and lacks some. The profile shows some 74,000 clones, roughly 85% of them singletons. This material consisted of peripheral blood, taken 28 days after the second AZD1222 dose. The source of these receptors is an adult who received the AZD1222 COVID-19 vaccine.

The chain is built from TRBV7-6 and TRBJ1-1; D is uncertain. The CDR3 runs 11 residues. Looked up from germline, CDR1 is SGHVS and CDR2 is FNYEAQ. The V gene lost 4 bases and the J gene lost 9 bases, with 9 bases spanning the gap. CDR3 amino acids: CASSSPIQAFF. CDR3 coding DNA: TGTGCCAGCAGCTCCCCTATCCAAGCTTTCTTT.

This CDR3 reads CASSLGTTNYGYTF. In nucleotides, the CDR3 is TGTGCCAGCAGCTTGGGGACAACTAACTATGGCTACACCTTC. This chain uses TRBV5-6 with TRBJ1-2; tentative D call: TRBD1 (5 bases). Per germline, CDR1 SGHDT and CDR2 YYEEEE. The V end was cut by 0 bases, the J end by 0 bases, with 6 bases between. The CDR3 loop spans 14 amino acids.

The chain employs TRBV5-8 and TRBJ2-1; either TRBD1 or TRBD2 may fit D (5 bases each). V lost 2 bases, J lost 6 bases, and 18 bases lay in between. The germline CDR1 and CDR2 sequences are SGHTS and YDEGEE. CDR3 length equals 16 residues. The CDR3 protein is CASSLTGTNVGNEQFF. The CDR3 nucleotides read TGTGCCAGCAGCTTAACCGGGACCAATGTGGGCAATGAGCAGTTCTTC.

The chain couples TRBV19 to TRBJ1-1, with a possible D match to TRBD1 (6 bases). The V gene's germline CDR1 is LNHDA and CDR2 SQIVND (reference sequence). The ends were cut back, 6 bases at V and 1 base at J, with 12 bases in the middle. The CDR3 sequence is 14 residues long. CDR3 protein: CASRQGSGNTEAFF. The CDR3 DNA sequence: TGTGCCAGTAGACAGGGATCGGGGAACACTGAAGCTTTCTTT.

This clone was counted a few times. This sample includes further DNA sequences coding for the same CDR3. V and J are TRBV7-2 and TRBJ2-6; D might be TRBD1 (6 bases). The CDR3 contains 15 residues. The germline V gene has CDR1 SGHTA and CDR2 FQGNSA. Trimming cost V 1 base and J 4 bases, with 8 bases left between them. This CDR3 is CASSLGGTGANVLTF. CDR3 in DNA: TGTGCCAGCAGCTTAGGAGGGACAGGGGCCAACGTCCTGACTTTC.

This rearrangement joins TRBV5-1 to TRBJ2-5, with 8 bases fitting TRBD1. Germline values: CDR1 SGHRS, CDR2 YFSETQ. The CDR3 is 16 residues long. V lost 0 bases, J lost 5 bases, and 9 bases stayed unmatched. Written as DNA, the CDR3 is TGCGCCAGCAGCTTGGTCCTCGACAGGGGAAGTGAGACCCAGTACTTC. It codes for CASSLVLDRGSETQYF.

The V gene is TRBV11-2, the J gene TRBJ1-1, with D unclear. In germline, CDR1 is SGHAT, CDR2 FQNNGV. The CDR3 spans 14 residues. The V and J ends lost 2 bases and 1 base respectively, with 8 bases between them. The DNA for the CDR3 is TGTGCCAGCAGCTTAAATCAAGGGAACACTGAAGCTTTCTTT. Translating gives CASSLNQGNTEAFF. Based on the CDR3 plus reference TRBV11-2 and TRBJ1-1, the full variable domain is EAGVAQSPRYKIIEKRQSVAFWCNPISGHATLYWYQQILGQGPKLLIQFQNNGVVDDSQLPKDRFSAERLKGVDSTLKIQPAKLEDSAVYLCASSLNQGNTEAFFGQGTRLTVV.

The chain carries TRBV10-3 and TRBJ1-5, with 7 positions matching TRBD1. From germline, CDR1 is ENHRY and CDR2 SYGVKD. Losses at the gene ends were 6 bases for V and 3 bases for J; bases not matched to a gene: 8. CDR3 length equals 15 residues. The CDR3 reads CAISRDSGPNQPQHF. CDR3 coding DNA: TGTGCCATCAGCCGGGACAGCGGGCCCAATCAGCCCCAGCATTTT.

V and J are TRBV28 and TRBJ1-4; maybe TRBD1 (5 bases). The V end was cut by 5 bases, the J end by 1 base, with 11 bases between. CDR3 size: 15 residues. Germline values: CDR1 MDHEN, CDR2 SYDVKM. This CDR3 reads CASSGGGVTNEKLFF. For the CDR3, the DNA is TGTGCCAGCAGTGGGGGGGGAGTAACTAATGAAAAACTGTTTTTT.

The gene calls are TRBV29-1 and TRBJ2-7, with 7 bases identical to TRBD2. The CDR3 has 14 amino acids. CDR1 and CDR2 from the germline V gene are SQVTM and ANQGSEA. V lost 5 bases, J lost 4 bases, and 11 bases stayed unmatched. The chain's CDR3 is CSVSGLAESYEQYF. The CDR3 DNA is TGCAGCGTTTCCGGGCTAGCGGAATCTTACGAGCAGTACTTC.

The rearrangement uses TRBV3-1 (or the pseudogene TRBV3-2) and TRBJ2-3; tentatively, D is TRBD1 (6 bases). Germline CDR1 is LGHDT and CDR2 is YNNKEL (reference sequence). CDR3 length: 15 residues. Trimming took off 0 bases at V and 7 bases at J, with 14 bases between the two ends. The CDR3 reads CASSQETRGENTQYF. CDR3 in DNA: TGTGCCAGCAGCCAAGAGACCAGGGGAGAGAATACGCAGTATTTT.

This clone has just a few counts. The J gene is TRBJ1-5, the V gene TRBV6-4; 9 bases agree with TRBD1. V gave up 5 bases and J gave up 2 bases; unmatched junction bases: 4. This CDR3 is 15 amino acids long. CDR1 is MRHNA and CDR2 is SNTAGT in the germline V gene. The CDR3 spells CASSSTGGGNQPQHF. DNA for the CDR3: TGTGCCAGCAGTAGCACAGGGGGCGGCAATCAGCCCCAGCATTTT.

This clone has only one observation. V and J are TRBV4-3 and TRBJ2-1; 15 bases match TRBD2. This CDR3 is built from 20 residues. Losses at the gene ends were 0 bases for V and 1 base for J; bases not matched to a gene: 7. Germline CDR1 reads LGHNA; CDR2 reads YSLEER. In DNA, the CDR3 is TGCGCCAGCAGCCAAGAACCCGGACTAGCGGGAGGGGTTTCCTACAATGAGCAGTTCTTC. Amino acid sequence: CASSQEPGLAGGVSYNEQFF.

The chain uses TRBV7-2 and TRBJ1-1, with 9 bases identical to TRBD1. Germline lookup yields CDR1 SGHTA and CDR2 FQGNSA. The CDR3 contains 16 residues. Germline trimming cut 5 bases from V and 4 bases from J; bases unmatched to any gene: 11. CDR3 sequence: CASSTRGTGFGTEAFF. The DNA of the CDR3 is TGTGCCAGCAGCACCCGAGGGACAGGGTTCGGCACTGAAGCTTTCTTT.

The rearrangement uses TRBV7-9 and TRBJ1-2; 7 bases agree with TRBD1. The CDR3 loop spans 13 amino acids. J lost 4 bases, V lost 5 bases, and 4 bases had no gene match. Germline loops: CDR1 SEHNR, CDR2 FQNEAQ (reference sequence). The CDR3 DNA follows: TGTGCCAGCAGCACGGGACAGCCCTATGGCTACACCTTC. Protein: CASSTGQPYGYTF.

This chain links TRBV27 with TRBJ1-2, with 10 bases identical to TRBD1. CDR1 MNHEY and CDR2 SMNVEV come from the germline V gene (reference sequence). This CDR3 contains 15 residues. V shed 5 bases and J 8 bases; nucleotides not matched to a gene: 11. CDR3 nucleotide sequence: TGTGCCAGCAGTCCCGCCGGGACAGGGGAACGGGGCTACACCTTC. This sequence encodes CASSPAGTGERGYTF.

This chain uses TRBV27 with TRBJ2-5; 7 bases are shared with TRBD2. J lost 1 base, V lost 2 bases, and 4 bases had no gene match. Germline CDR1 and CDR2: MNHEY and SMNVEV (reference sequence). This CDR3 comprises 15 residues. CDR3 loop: CASSLGGGAQETQYF. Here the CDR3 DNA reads TGTGCCAGCAGTTTAGGGGGGGGTGCCCAAGAGACCCAGTACTTC.

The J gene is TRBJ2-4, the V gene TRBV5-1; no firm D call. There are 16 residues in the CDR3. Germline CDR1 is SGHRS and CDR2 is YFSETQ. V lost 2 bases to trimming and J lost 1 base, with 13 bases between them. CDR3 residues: CASSLDGRAAKNIQYF. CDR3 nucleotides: TGCGCCAGCAGCTTAGACGGTAGGGCTGCCAAAAACATTCAGTACTTC.

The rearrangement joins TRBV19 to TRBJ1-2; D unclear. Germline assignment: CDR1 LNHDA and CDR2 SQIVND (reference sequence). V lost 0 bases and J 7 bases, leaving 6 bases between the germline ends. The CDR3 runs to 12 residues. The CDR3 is CASSIEGSGYTF. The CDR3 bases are TGTGCCAGTAGTATAGAAGGGAGTGGCTACACCTTC.